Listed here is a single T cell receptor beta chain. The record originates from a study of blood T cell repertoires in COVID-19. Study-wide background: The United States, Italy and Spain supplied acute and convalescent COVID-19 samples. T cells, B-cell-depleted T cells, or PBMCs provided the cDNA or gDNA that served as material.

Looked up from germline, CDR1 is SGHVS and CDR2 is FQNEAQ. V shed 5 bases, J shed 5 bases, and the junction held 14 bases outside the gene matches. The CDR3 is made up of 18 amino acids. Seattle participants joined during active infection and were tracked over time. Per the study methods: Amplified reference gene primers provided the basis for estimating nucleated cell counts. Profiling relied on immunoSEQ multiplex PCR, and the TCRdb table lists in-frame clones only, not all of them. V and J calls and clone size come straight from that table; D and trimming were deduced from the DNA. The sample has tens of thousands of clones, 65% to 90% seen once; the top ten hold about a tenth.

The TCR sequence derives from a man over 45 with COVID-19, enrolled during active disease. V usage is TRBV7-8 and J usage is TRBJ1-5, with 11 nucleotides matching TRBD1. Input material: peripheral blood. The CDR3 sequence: CASSPDRGLVVSDQPQHF. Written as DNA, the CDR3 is TGTGCCAGCAGCCCGGACAGGGGGCTCGTAGTTAGTGATCAGCCCCAGCATTTT.